The 15 T cell receptor beta chains in this list originate from one sample, sequenced in a study of blood T cell repertoires in COVID-19 (dated by TCRdb to about 2020). Receptors were amplified or captured by the immunoSEQ multiplex PCR assay. As stored in TCRdb, this immuneACCESS dataset retains in-frame rearrangements with V and J assigned. A fraction of the clones does not appear; measured against another copy, unresolved V genes explain less than half of the discrepancy, and the remainder lacks a known reason. For this sample the table gives about 110,000 clones, of which less than 85% were detected only once. In total, the top ten clones hold more than 3.5% of the sample. The sequenced sample consisted of peripheral blood. The receptors come from a woman older than 75 with acute or convalescent COVID-19.

This clone has only one observation. This chain joins TRBV5-1 and TRBJ2-1; a possible D gene is TRBD2 (6 bases). The length of the CDR3 is 15 residues. The germline CDR1 and CDR2 sequences are SGHRS and YFSETQ. Trimming cost V 4 bases and J 3 bases, with 14 bases left between them. As DNA, the CDR3 is TGCGCCAGCAGCCCGACGGAGGGCCACTACAATGAGCAGTTCTTC. Residues: CASSPTEGHYNEQFF.

This clone has a single count. This chain connects TRBV6-4 to TRBJ1-2; D remains ambiguous. The CDR3 length is 15 residues. With 0 bases removed from V and 6 bases from J, the gap between germline ends came to 14 bases. The V gene's germline CDR1 is MRHNA and CDR2 SNTAGT. The CDR3 sequence: CASSDSGVSSHGYTF. The CDR3 DNA sequence: TGTGCCAGCAGTGACTCCGGGGTCTCGTCGCATGGCTACACCTTC.

The chain is built from TRBV7-6 and TRBJ2-3, with 7 bases identical to TRBD2. Trimming removed 1 base from V and 7 bases from J; junction bases left unmatched: 8. The CDR3 length is 15 residues. Looked up from germline, CDR1 is SGHVS and CDR2 is FNYEAQ. The CDR3 spells CASSLGPSGSNTQYF. The CDR3 nucleotides are TGTGCCAGCAGCTTAGGACCTAGCGGATCGAATACGCAGTATTTT.

This clone was found once. The chain links TRBV4-2 to TRBJ2-5, with 9 bases aligning to TRBD1. The CDR3 spans 16 residues. The germline V gene encodes CDR1 LGHNA and CDR2 YNFKEQ. Trimming cost V 4 bases and J 5 bases; bases outside gene matches: 11. The CDR3 region is CASSPPAGQGEETQYF. The CDR3 DNA follows: TGTGCCAGCAGCCCTCCTGCGGGACAGGGTGAGGAGACCCAGTACTTC.

The chain combines TRBV5-1 with TRBJ2-1; TRBD2 is a possible D gene (6 bases). The germline CDR1 and CDR2 sequences are SGHRS and YFSETQ. Trimming left V 1 base short and J 4 bases short, with 18 bases between. The CDR3 loop spans 17 amino acids. This CDR3 reads CASSLQFARRVYNEQFF. CDR3 nucleotide sequence: TGCGCCAGCAGCTTGCAATTTGCGCGGAGGGTTTACAATGAGCAGTTCTTC.

The chain links TRBV5-4 to TRBJ1-2; D is unclear. With 2 bases removed from V and 8 bases from J, the gap between germline ends came to 13 bases. The CDR3 spans 13 residues. CDR1 is SGHNT and CDR2 is YYREEE in the germline V gene (reference sequence). The CDR3 DNA reads TGTGCCAGCAGCTTTTCTTTAGCGGAAGGCTACACCTTC. Its translation is CASSFSLAEGYTF.

This rearrangement joins TRBV11-2 to TRBJ2-7, with D perhaps TRBD2 (7 bases). Trimming pared 4 bases from V and 3 bases from J, leaving 10 bases between. This CDR3 has 13 residues. Germline lookup yields CDR1 SGHAT and CDR2 FQNNGV. The CDR3 sequence: CASSWRGGYEQYF. For the CDR3, the DNA is TGTGCCAGCAGCTGGAGGGGGGGCTACGAGCAGTACTTC.

This clone was seen more than once but under ten times. The chain joins TRBV3-1 (or the pseudogene TRBV3-2) to TRBJ2-5; 7 bases match TRBD1. The CDR3 sequence is 15 residues long. After removal of 8 bases from V and 1 base from J, the junction contained 10 bases not matched to a gene. Germline loops: CDR1 LGHDT, CDR2 YNNKEL (reference sequence). For the CDR3, the DNA is TGTGCCAGCGGCAAGGACAGGCGATCCCAAGAGACCCAGTACTTC. The encoded protein is CASGKDRRSQETQYF.

The chain carries TRBV14 and TRBJ2-1, with a weak D call TRBD1 (6 bases). This CDR3 region has 14 residues. The V gene lost 5 bases and the J gene lost 4 bases, with 12 bases spanning the gap. CDR1 SGHDN and CDR2 FVKESK come from the germline V gene. The CDR3 region has the DNA TGTGCCAGCAGCATACGGACAGAATACAATGAGCAGTTCTTC. It specifies CASSIRTEYNEQFF.

The chain combines TRBV10-3 with TRBJ1-1, with D unresolved. Germline assignment: CDR1 ENHRY and CDR2 SYGVKD. The V end was cut by 6 bases, the J end by 1 base, with 12 bases between. The CDR3 loop spans 14 amino acids. CDR3 coding DNA: TGTGCCATCAGGGAGGGAGGCGGGAACACTGAAGCTTTCTTT. Its translation: CAIREGGGNTEAFF.

The chain combines TRBV6-1 with TRBJ1-1; TRBD1 matches 8 bases. CDR3 length equals 14 residues. Losses at the gene ends were 3 bases for V and 4 bases for J; bases not matched to a gene: 4. CDR1 is MNHNS and CDR2 is SASEGT in the germline V gene. The CDR3: CASSEGRGPTEAFF. The CDR3 DNA sequence: TGTGCCAGCAGTGAGGGCAGGGGGCCCACTGAAGCTTTCTTT.

CDR3 protein: CASSPLDRGVSGNTIYF. CDR3 nucleotides: TGTGCCAGCAGCCCTCTAGACAGGGGGGTATCTGGAAACACCATATATTTT. V is TRBV7-2 and J is TRBJ1-3; 9 bases align to TRBD1. The CDR3 has 17 residues. V lost 5 bases, J lost 1 base, and 9 bases stayed unmatched. CDR1 and CDR2 (germline): SGHTA, FQGNSA.

The chain combines TRBV15 with TRBJ2-2; D is unresolved. From germline, CDR1 is LNHNV and CDR2 YYDKDF (reference sequence). The V end was cut by 1 base, the J end by 1 base, with 10 bases between. There are 16 residues in the CDR3. The CDR3 coding sequence is TGTGCCACCAGCAGAGCCCAGAATCTGAACACCGGGGAGCTGTTTTTT. Protein: CATSRAQNLNTGELFF.

J is TRBJ2-7 and V is TRBV10-3, with D maybe TRBD1 (5 bases). Trimming took 4 bases from V and 4 from J, leaving 23 bases between them. The CDR3 is made up of 17 amino acids. Looked up from germline, CDR1 is ENHRY and CDR2 is SYGVKD. The CDR3 is CAISGVMGQAGPYEQYF. In DNA, the CDR3 is TGTGCCATCAGTGGGGTTATGGGGCAGGCAGGTCCGTACGAGCAGTACTTC.

The chain carries TRBV30 and TRBJ1-5; 8 nucleotides line up with TRBD1. CDR1 GTSNPN and CDR2 SVGIG come from the germline V gene (reference sequence). CDR3 size: 14 residues. Trimming took 0 bases from V and 5 from J; bases not matched to a gene: 3. The CDR3 spells CAWSVDRGDQPQHF. The DNA of the CDR3 is TGTGCCTGGAGTGTTGACAGGGGAGATCAGCCCCAGCATTTT.